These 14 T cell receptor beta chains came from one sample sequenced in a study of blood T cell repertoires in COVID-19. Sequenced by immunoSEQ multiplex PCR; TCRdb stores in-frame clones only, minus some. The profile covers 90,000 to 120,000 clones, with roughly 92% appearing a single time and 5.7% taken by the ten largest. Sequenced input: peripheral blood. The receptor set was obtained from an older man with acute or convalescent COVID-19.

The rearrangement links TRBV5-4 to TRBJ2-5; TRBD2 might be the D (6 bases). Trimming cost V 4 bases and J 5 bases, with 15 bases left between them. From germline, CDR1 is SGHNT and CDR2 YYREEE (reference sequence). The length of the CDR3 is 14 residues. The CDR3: CASSHRDGGETQYF. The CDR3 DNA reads TGTGCCAGCAGCCACCGGGACGGAGGGGAGACCCAGTACTTC.

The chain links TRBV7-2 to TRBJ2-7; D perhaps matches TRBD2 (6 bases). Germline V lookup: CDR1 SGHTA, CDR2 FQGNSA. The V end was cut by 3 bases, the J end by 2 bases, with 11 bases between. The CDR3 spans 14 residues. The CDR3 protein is CASSLSGYPYEQYF. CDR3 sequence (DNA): TGTGCCAGCAGCTTGAGCGGGTATCCCTACGAGCAGTACTTC. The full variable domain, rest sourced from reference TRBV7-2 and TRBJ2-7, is GAGVSQSPSNKVTEKGKDVELRCDPISGHTALYWYRQSLGQGLEFLIYFQGNSAPDKSGLPSDRFSAERTGGSVSTLTIQRTQQEDSAVYLCASSLSGYPYEQYFGPGTRLTVT.

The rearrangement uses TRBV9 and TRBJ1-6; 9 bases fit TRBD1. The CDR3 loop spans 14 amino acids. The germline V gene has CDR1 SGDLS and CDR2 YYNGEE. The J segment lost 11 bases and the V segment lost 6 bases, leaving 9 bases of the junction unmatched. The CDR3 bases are TGTGCCAGCAACGCCGGGACAGGGAGGCCACCCCTCCACTTT. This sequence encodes CASNAGTGRPPLHF.

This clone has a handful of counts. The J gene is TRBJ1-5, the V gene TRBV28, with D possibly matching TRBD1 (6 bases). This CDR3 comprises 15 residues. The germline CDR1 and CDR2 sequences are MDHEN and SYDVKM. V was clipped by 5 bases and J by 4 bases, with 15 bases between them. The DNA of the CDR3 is TGTGCCAGCAGTATACTCGGGACACGTAATCAGCCCCAGCATTTT. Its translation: CASSILGTRNQPQHF.

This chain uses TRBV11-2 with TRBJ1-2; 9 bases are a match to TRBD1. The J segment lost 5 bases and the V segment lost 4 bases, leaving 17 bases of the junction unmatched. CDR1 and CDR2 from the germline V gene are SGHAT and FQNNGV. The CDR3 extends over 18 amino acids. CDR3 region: CASSSVTPGQGFGYGYTF. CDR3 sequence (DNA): TGTGCCAGCAGCTCCGTTACACCAGGACAGGGGTTTGGTTATGGCTACACCTTC.

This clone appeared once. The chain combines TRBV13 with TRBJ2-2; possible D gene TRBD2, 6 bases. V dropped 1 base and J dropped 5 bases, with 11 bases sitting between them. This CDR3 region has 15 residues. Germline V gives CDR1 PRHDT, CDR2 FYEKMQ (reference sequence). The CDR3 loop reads CASSLAGGETGELFF. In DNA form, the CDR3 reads TGTGCCAGCAGCTTAGCTGGCGGGGAAACCGGGGAGCTGTTTTTT. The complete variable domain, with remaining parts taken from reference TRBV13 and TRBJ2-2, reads AAGVIQSPRHLIKEKRETATLKCYPIPRHDTVYWYQQGPGQDPQFLISFYEKMQSDKGSIPDRFSAQQFSDYHSELNMSSLELGDSALYFCASSLAGGETGELFFGEGSRLTVL.

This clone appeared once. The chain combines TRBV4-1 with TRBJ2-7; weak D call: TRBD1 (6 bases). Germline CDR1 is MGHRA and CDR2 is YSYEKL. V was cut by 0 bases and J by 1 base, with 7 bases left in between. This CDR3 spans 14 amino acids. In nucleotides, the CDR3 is TGCGCCAGCAGCCAAGACAGGGGTTCCTACGAGCAGTACTTC. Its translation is CASSQDRGSYEQYF.

The chain's CDR3 is CASSSMMGWGYTF. CDR3 sequence (DNA): TGTGCCAGCAGTTCAATGATGGGCTGGGGCTACACCTTC. V and J are TRBV27 and TRBJ1-2; D unresolved. Germline V gene lookup returns CDR1 MNHEY and CDR2 SMNVEV (reference sequence). CDR3 length equals 13 residues. V lost 4 bases and J lost 8, with 14 bases in between.

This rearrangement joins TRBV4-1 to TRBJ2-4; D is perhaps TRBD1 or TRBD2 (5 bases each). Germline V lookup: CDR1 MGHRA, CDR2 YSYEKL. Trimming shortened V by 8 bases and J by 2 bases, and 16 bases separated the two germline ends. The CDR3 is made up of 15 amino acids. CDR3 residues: CASGQAAETKNIQYF. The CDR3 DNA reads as TGCGCCAGCGGACAAGCGGCGGAAACCAAAAACATTCAGTACTTC.

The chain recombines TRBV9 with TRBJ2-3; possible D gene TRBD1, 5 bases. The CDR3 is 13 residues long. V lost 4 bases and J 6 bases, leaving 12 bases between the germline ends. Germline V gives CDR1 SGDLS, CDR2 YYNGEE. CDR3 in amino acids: CASSFRVGDTQYF. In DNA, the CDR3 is TGTGCCAGCAGCTTCAGGGTGGGGGATACGCAGTATTTT.

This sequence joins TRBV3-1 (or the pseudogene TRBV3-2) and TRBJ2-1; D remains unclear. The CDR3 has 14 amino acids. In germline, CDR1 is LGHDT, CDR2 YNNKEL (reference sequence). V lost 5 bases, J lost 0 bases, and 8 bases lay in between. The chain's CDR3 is CASSGGSSYNEQFF. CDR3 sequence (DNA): TGTGCCAGCAGCGGCGGAAGCTCCTACAATGAGCAGTTCTTC.

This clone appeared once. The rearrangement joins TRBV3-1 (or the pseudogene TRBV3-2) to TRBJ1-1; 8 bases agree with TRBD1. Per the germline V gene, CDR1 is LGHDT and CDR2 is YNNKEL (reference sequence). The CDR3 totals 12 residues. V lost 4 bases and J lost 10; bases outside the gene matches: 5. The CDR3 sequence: CASSLRTGPAFF. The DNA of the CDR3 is TGTGCCAGCAGCCTCAGGACAGGGCCAGCTTTCTTT.

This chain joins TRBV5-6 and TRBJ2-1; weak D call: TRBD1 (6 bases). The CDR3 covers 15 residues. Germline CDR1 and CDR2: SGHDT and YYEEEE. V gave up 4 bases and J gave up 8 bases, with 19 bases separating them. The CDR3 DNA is TGTGCCAGCAGCGACCGACAGGTGGGTTATGATGAGCAGTTCTTC. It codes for CASSDRQVGYDEQFF.

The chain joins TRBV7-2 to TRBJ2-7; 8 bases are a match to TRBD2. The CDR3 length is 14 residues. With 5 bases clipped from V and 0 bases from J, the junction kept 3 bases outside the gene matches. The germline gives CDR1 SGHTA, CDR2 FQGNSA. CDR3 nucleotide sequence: TGTGCCAGCAGCCAAAGCGGGAGCTCCTACGAGCAGTACTTC. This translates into CASSQSGSSYEQYF.